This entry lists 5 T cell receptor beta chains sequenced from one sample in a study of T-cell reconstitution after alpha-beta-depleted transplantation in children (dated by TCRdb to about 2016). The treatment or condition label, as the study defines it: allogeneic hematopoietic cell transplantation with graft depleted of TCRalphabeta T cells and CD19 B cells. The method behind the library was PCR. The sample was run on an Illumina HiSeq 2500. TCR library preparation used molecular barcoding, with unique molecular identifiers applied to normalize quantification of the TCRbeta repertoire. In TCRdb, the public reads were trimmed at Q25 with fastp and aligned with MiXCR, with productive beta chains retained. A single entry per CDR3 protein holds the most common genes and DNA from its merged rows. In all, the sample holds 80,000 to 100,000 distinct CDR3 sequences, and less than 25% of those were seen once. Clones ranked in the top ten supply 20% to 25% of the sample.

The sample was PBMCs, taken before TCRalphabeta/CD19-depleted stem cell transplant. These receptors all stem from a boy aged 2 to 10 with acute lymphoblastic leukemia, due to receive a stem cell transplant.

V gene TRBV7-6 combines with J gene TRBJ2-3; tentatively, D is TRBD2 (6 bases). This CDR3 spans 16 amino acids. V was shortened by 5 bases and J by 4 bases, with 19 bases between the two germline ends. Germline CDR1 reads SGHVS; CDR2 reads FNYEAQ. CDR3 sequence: CASSPPARRGADTQYF. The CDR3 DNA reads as TGTGCCAGCAGCCCTCCAGCCCGGCGGGGCGCAGATACGCAGTATTTT.

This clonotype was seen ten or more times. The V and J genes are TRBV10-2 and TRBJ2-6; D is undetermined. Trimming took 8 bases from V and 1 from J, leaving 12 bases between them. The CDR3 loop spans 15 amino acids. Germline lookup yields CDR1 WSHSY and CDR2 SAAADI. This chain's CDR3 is CASSGSSSGANVLTF. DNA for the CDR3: TGCGCCAGCTCAGGCTCTAGTTCTGGGGCCAACGTCCTGACTTTC.

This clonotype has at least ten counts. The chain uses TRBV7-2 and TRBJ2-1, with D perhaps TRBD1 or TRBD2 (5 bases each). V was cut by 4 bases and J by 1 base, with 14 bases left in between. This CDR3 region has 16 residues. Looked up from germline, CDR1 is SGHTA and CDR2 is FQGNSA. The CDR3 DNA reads TGTGCCAGCAGCTCCCCCGAGGGGCGGTCCTACAATGAGCAGTTCTTC. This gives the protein CASSSPEGRSYNEQFF.

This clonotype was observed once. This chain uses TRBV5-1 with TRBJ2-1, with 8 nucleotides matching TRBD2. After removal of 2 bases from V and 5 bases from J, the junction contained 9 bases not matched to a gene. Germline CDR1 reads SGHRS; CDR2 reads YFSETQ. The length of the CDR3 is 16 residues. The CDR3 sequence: CASSFTSGGAHNEQFF. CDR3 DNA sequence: TGCGCCAGCAGCTTTACTAGCGGAGGGGCACACAATGAGCAGTTCTTC.

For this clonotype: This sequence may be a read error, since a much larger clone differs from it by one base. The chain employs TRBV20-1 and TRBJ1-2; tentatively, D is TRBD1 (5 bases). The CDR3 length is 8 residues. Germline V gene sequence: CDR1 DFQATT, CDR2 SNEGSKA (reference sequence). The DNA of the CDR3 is TGCAGCCCTCTAGGGGACACCTTC. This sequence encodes CSPLGDTF.